Following are 32 T cell receptor beta chains from one sample sequenced in a study of STAT5B mutations in CD4+ large granular lymphocyte leukemia. Profiling relied on immunoSEQ multiplex PCR, and the TCRdb table lists in-frame clones only, not all of them. The table includes 20,000 to 25,000 clones, approximately 71% detected once. Sequencing was performed on CD4+ T cells from blood buffy coats. These receptors were obtained from a human donor in good health.

The rearrangement joins TRBV6-6 to TRBJ2-3; tentative D call: TRBD2 (6 bases). The CDR3 extends over 14 amino acids. Trimming left V 6 bases short and J 3 bases short, with 13 bases between. Germline V CDR1 and CDR2: MNHNY, SVGAGI (reference sequence). The CDR3 spells CASSRTSPTDTQYF. CDR3 coding DNA: TGTGCCAGCAGCAGAACTAGCCCTACAGATACGCAGTATTTT.

The J gene is TRBJ2-6, the V gene TRBV2; 8 bases line up with TRBD2. Trimming removed 5 bases from V and 4 bases from J; junction bases left unmatched: 4. CDR3 length: 15 residues. CDR1 and CDR2 from the germline V gene are SNHLY and FYNNEI. The CDR3 sequence is CASSSSGNGANVLTF. CDR3 nucleotide sequence: TGTGCCAGCAGTAGTAGCGGGAACGGGGCCAACGTCCTGACTTTC.

This clone showed up just a few times. V and J are TRBV19 and TRBJ1-5, with TRBD1 matching 7 bases. The ends lost 4 bases at V and 0 bases at J; junction bases unmatched: 9. This CDR3 has 17 amino acids. Germline V gene sequence: CDR1 LNHDA, CDR2 SQIVND (reference sequence). The CDR3 reads CASSTGQGENSNQPQHF. The DNA of the CDR3 is TGTGCCAGTAGTACAGGCCAGGGGGAAAATAGCAATCAGCCCCAGCATTTT.

The rearrangement joins TRBV11-2 to TRBJ2-1, with D unresolved. Trimming stripped 4 bases from V and 9 bases from J, with 7 bases between. The CDR3 loop spans 11 amino acids. The germline V gene encodes CDR1 SGHAT and CDR2 FQNNGV. In DNA, the CDR3 is TGTGCCAGCAGCTCCCGGATTGAGCAGTTCTTC. It translates to CASSSRIEQFF.

The chain has TRBV7-6 and TRBJ2-1, with 11 positions matching TRBD2. Germline lookup yields CDR1 SGHVS and CDR2 FNYEAQ. This CDR3 region has 15 residues. Germline trimming cut 0 bases from V and 9 bases from J; bases unmatched to any gene: 4. The CDR3 loop reads CASSLASGRAGEQFF. For the CDR3, the DNA is TGTGCCAGCAGCTTAGCTAGCGGGAGGGCTGGTGAGCAGTTCTTC. Drawing the rest from reference TRBV7-6 and TRBJ2-1, the complete variable domain is GAGVSQSPRYKVTKRGQDVALRCDPISGHVSLYWYRQALGQGPEFLTYFNYEAQQDKSGLPNDRFSAERPEGSISTLTIQRTEQRDSAMYRCASSLASGRAGEQFFGPGTRLTVL.

The rearrangement joins TRBV7-8 to TRBJ1-5; tentatively, D is TRBD1 (5 bases). Germline V CDR1 and CDR2: SGHVS, FQNEAQ. This CDR3 has 15 amino acids. The V end was cut by 5 bases, the J end by 7 bases, with 18 bases between. The DNA for the CDR3 is TGTGCCAGCAGCCGGCGGGACGGCCCCAGGCAGCCCCAGCATTTT. This encodes CASSRRDGPRQPQHF.

V and J are TRBV25-1 and TRBJ2-7; the match to TRBD2 covers 9 bases. Germline CDR1 is MGHDK and CDR2 is SYGVNS. This CDR3 is 15 amino acids long. J gave up 7 bases and V 7 bases, and 14 bases lay outside the gene matches. The CDR3 nucleotides read TGTGCCAGCAAGGGGGCTTGGCGGGAGGGCCTGGAGCAGTACTTC. Translating gives CASKGAWREGLEQYF.

The chain couples TRBV9 to TRBJ2-1; 10 bases align to TRBD2. This CDR3 is 14 amino acids long. Losses at the gene ends were 2 bases for V and 9 bases for J; bases not matched to a gene: 5. Germline assignment: CDR1 SGDLS and CDR2 YYNGEE. The CDR3 loop is CASSVQTSGREQFF. Written as DNA, the CDR3 is TGTGCCAGCAGCGTCCAGACTAGCGGGCGTGAGCAGTTCTTC.

The chain is built from TRBV6-5 and TRBJ2-7; perhaps D is TRBD1 or TRBD2 (6 bases each). V dropped 2 bases and J dropped 4 bases, with 12 bases sitting between them. The CDR3 contains 14 residues. Looked up from germline, CDR1 is MNHEY and CDR2 is SVGAGI. The CDR3 nucleotides read TGTGCCAGCAGTTACGAGGGGGGACCATACGAGCAGTACTTC. This gives the protein CASSYEGGPYEQYF.

The chain combines TRBV18 with TRBJ2-2; the D is unclear. The CDR3 runs 14 residues. Germline V gives CDR1 KGHSH, CDR2 LQKENI. Between the trimmed V and J ends, which lost 2 bases and 0 bases, there was a span of 4 bases. CDR3 residues: CASSPGANTGELFF. The CDR3 bases are TGTGCCAGCTCACCAGGGGCGAACACCGGGGAGCTGTTTTTT.

This clone was picked up a small number of times. The J gene is TRBJ2-7, the V gene TRBV2; 10 bases are shared with TRBD1. V shed 6 bases, J shed 1 base, and the junction held 3 bases outside the gene matches. The CDR3 is 14 residues long. Germline-derived CDR1 and CDR2 are SNHLY and FYNNEI. The CDR3 region is CASSSGQGSYEQYF. DNA for the CDR3: TGTGCCAGCAGCTCGGGACAGGGGTCCTACGAGCAGTACTTC.

The chain combines TRBV28 with TRBJ2-5; unclear D gene. Per the germline V gene, CDR1 is MDHEN and CDR2 is SYDVKM. There are 11 residues in the CDR3. Trimming removed 8 bases from V and 2 bases from J, with 6 bases in between. CDR3 bases: TGTGCCAGCGGGGTACAAGAGACCCAGTACTTC. Translating gives CASGVQETQYF.

This clone showed up just a few times. This rearrangement joins TRBV10-3 to TRBJ2-7, with 9 nucleotides matching TRBD2. The germline V gene encodes CDR1 ENHRY and CDR2 SYGVKD. V lost 0 bases, J lost 2 bases, and 8 bases stayed unmatched. This CDR3 spans 17 amino acids. CDR3 DNA sequence: TGTGCCATCAGTGAGTCCGCGGGAGGGGCCCTGGCCTACGAGCAGTACTTC. Amino acids: CAISESAGGALAYEQYF.

The V and J genes are TRBV2 and TRBJ1-4; D might be TRBD1 (6 bases). V lost 7 bases and J 3 bases, leaving 15 bases between the germline ends. CDR1 and CDR2 from the germline V gene are SNHLY and FYNNEI. This CDR3 is 15 amino acids long. DNA of the CDR3: TGTGCCAGCAACGGCAGGGGAGGGGCTAATGAAAAACTGTTTTTT. Encoded protein: CASNGRGGANEKLFF.

The V gene is TRBV27, the J gene TRBJ2-7; 13 nucleotides line up with TRBD2. Trimming removed 2 bases from V and 6 bases from J; junction bases left unmatched: 4. CDR1 and CDR2 (germline): MNHEY, SMNVEV (reference sequence). The CDR3 spans 15 residues. CDR3 nucleotide sequence: TGTGCCAGCAGTTTAGGGGGACTAGCGGGAATCGAGCAGTACTTC. It translates to CASSLGGLAGIEQYF.

The chain couples TRBV7-2 to TRBJ2-7; TRBD2 might be the D (6 bases). V lost 0 bases to trimming and J lost 2 bases, with 20 bases between them. This CDR3 comprises 18 residues. CDR1 is SGHTA, CDR2 FQGNSA, per germline. CDR3 coding DNA: TGTGCCAGCAGCTTAGCGCCAGTGACTAGGAGCCGACCCTACGAGCAGTACTTC. Translated: CASSLAPVTRSRPYEQYF. The full variable domain, in which reference TRBV7-2 and TRBJ2-7 provide the parts outside the CDR3, is GAGVSQSPSNKVTEKGKDVELRCDPISGHTALYWYRQSLGQGLEFLIYFQGNSAPDKSGLPSDRFSAERTGGSVSTLTIQRTQQEDSAVYLCASSLAPVTRSRPYEQYFGPGTRLTVT.

This clone occurred a few times. The chain combines TRBV28 with TRBJ1-5; D perhaps matches TRBD1 (6 bases). From germline, CDR1 is MDHEN and CDR2 SYDVKM. The CDR3 totals 15 residues. V lost 5 bases to trimming and J lost 4 bases, with 15 bases between them. CDR3 coding DNA: TGTGCCAGCAGTGGTCCGGTGCAGGGGAATCAGCCCCAGCATTTT. Its protein is CASSGPVQGNQPQHF. The full variable domain, with the rest looked up from reference TRBV28 and TRBJ1-5, is DVKVTQSSRYLVKRTGEKVFLECVQDMDHENMFWYRQDPGLGLRLIYFSYDVKMKEKGDIPEGYSVSREKKERFSLILESASTNQTSMYLCASSGPVQGNQPQHFGDGTRLSIL.

V usage is TRBV10-1 and J usage is TRBJ1-1; D is ambiguous. Per germline, CDR1 WNHNN and CDR2 SYGVQD (reference sequence). V was pared by 2 bases and J by 1 base, with 11 bases between. The CDR3 loop spans 15 amino acids. CDR3 residues: CASSEELGRNTEAFF. The CDR3, as DNA: TGCGCCAGCAGTGAGGAGCTGGGCCGGAACACTGAAGCTTTCTTT.

The chain carries TRBV28 and TRBJ2-7; 10 bases align to TRBD1. CDR1 and CDR2 from the germline V gene are MDHEN and SYDVKM. The CDR3 runs 13 residues. With V trimmed by 6 bases and J by 4 bases, 3 bases remained unmatched. The CDR3 loop reads CASRTGGVYEQYF. The DNA for the CDR3 is TGTGCCAGCAGGACAGGGGGCGTATACGAGCAGTACTTC. The full variable domain, rest sourced from reference TRBV28 and TRBJ2-7, is DVKVTQSSRYLVKRTGEKVFLECVQDMDHENMFWYRQDPGLGLRLIYFSYDVKMKEKGDIPEGYSVSREKKERFSLILESASTNQTSMYLCASRTGGVYEQYFGPGTRLTVT.

This chain joins TRBV10-3 and TRBJ2-2; D is ambiguous. The CDR3 totals 11 residues. Trimming took off 6 bases at V and 3 bases at J, with 2 bases between the two ends. Per germline, CDR1 ENHRY and CDR2 SYGVKD. The CDR3 loop reads CAISYTGELFF. CDR3 bases: TGTGCCATCAGCTACACCGGGGAGCTGTTTTTT.

The J gene is TRBJ1-1, the V gene TRBV11-2; D is uncertain. The ends were cut back, 1 base at V and 5 bases at J, with 17 bases in the middle. Germline V gene sequence: CDR1 SGHAT, CDR2 FQNNGV. This CDR3 region has 16 residues. The CDR3 is CASSLGNLGMRTEAFF. The CDR3 nucleotides are TGTGCCAGCAGCTTAGGTAATCTGGGGATGAGGACTGAAGCTTTCTTT.

The chain has TRBV5-4 and TRBJ2-7, with 11 bases fitting TRBD1. Germline V lookup: CDR1 SGHNT, CDR2 YYREEE (reference sequence). The CDR3 has 14 amino acids. V trimming: 4 bases; J trimming: 7 bases; junction bases outside the gene matches: 7. CDR3 protein: CASSQGQGVREQYF. DNA for the CDR3: TGTGCCAGCAGCCAGGGACAGGGGGTTAGGGAGCAGTACTTC.

V gene TRBV7-9 combines with J gene TRBJ2-1; the D is unclear. The CDR3 totals 12 residues. V lost 5 bases and J lost 5, with 7 bases in between. Germline CDR1 reads SEHNR; CDR2 reads FQNEAQ (reference sequence). The CDR3 nucleotides read TGTGCCAGCAGCCTAGTCCACAATGAGCAGTTCTTC. Translating it yields CASSLVHNEQFF.

The J gene is TRBJ2-5, the V gene TRBV7-2; 13 nucleotides align to TRBD2. The CDR3 is 17 amino acids. The germline V gene encodes CDR1 SGHTA and CDR2 FQGNSA. V shed 1 base, J shed 5 bases, and the junction held 7 bases outside the gene matches. The chain's CDR3 is CASSLVGTSGVRETQYF. CDR3 nucleotides: TGTGCCAGCAGCTTAGTGGGGACTAGCGGGGTCCGGGAGACCCAGTACTTC.

The chain couples TRBV2 to TRBJ2-5; TRBD1 matches at 9 bases. Germline V lookup: CDR1 SNHLY, CDR2 FYNNEI. The J segment lost 0 bases and the V segment lost 6 bases, leaving 14 bases of the junction unmatched. The CDR3 sequence is 18 residues long. The CDR3 loop is CASRGPEDRGVDQETQYF. CDR3 bases: TGTGCCAGCAGGGGACCTGAGGACAGGGGAGTAGACCAAGAGACCCAGTACTTC.

The rearrangement links TRBV5-1 to TRBJ2-1; D may be TRBD2 (5 bases). The length of the CDR3 is 13 residues. Per germline, CDR1 SGHRS and CDR2 YFSETQ. The V gene lost 1 base and the J gene lost 9 bases, with 11 bases spanning the gap. This chain's CDR3 is CASSLPGIGEQFF. The DNA for the CDR3 is TGCGCCAGCAGCTTGCCGGGAATTGGTGAGCAGTTCTTC.

This clone is medium-sized within its sample. This sequence joins TRBV30 and TRBJ2-2, with D uncertain. Germline V gene lookup returns CDR1 GTSNPN and CDR2 SVGIG (reference sequence). The CDR3 extends over 13 amino acids. Between the trimmed V and J ends, which lost 0 bases and 12 bases, there was a span of 14 bases. The CDR3 reads CAWSVSGSRKLFF. Written as DNA, the CDR3 is TGTGCCTGGAGTGTATCCGGGTCTAGGAAGCTGTTTTTT. Combining the CDR3 with reference TRBV30 and TRBJ2-2 gives the whole variable domain SQTIHQWPATLVQPVGSPLSLECTVEGTSNPNLYWYRQAAGRGLQLLFYSVGIGQISSEVPQNLSASRPQDRQFILSSKKLLLSDSGFYLCAWSVSGSRKLFFGEGSRLTVL.

This chain joins TRBV6-5 and TRBJ2-7; D gene uncertain. The CDR3 is 14 amino acids. V was clipped by 4 bases and J by 3 bases, with 13 bases between them. Looked up from germline, CDR1 is MNHEY and CDR2 is SVGAGI. The CDR3 bases are TGTGCCAGCAGTTCCCCCCGGACGGGCTACGAGCAGTACTTC. Protein sequence: CASSSPRTGYEQYF.

The chain employs TRBV6-1 and TRBJ2-2, with D perhaps assigned TRBD1 or TRBD2 (5 bases each). Trimming cost V 4 bases and J 1 base, with 10 bases left between them. CDR1 is MNHNS and CDR2 is SASEGT in the germline V gene. There are 15 residues in the CDR3. CDR3 sequence: CASSAGTRNTGELFF. CDR3 bases: TGTGCCAGCAGTGCCGGGACCCGGAACACCGGGGAGCTGTTTTTT.

V usage is TRBV10-2 and J usage is TRBJ2-5, with a weak D call TRBD2 (7 bases). CDR1 is WSHSY and CDR2 is SAAADI in the germline V gene. V shed 2 bases and J shed 7 bases, with 14 bases lying between them. The CDR3 spans 14 residues. This chain's CDR3 is CASSEIGGGGTQYF. In DNA, the CDR3 is TGCGCCAGCAGTGAGATAGGGGGGGGAGGGACCCAGTACTTC.

Here the CDR3 reads CASSLSQNTEAFF. As DNA, the CDR3 is TGTGCCAGCAGCCTTTCACAGAACACTGAAGCTTTCTTT. The chain employs TRBV11-2 and TRBJ1-1, with D unresolved. This CDR3 has 13 residues. Germline V CDR1 and CDR2: SGHAT, FQNNGV. V was cut by 5 bases and J by 1 base, with 8 bases left in between.

This rearrangement joins TRBV19 to TRBJ2-1; 9 positions agree with TRBD2. This CDR3 has 15 amino acids. The germline CDR1 and CDR2 sequences are LNHDA and SQIVND (reference sequence). The J segment lost 0 bases and the V segment lost 4 bases, leaving 1 base of the junction unmatched. The CDR3 spells CASSTLAGSYNEQFF. CDR3 coding DNA: TGTGCCAGTAGTACACTAGCGGGCTCCTACAATGAGCAGTTCTTC.